This T cell receptor (beta chain) was identified in a study of OX40 agonist ivuxolimab in advanced cancers. Study-level background: The patients received agonistic anti-OX40 (CD134) antibody ivuxolimab.

V lost 4 bases to trimming and J lost 1 base, with 14 bases between them. Per the germline V gene, CDR1 is ENHRY and CDR2 is SYGVKD. CDR3 length: 17 amino acids. Data came from immunoSEQ multiplex PCR; TCRdb stores just in-frame clones and leaves some out. The sample includes 45,000 or so clones, more than 65% of them seen just once. The sequence derives from an adult with an advanced solid tumor such as melanoma, head and neck, liver or kidney cancer. This sequence joins TRBV10-3 and TRBJ2-6; D may be TRBD1 (7 bases). This specimen was CD4+ or CD8+ T cells sorted from blood, taken in a trial of the OX40 agonist ivuxolimab. The CDR3 loop is CAISVGRGESGANVLTF. CDR3 nucleotide sequence: TGTGCCATCAGTGTAGGCAGGGGGGAATCTGGGGCCAACGTCCTGACTTTC.